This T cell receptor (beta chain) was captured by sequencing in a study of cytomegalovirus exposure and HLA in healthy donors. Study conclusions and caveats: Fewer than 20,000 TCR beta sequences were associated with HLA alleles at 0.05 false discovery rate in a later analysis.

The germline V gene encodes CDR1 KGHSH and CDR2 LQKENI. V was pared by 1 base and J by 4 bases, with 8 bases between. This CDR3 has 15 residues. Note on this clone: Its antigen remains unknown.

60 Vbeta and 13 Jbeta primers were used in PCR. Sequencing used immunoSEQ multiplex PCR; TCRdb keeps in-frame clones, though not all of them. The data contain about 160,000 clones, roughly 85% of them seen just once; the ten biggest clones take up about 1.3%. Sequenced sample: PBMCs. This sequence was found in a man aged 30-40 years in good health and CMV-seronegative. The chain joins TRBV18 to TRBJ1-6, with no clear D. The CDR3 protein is CASSPRDTYNSPLHF. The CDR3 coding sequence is TGTGCCAGCTCACCACGAGACACATATAATTCACCCCTCCACTTT.